The 2 T cell receptor beta chains given below trace back to one sample, sequenced in a study of control samples from healthy donors and cancer patients. Profiling relied on immunoSEQ multiplex PCR, and the TCRdb table lists in-frame clones only, not all of them. Of about 69,000 clones in the sample, over 65% were seen once. The source material was PBMCs. These receptors were obtained from a woman between 50 and 59 years old with lung cancer.

In its sample, this clone was seen a few times. The CDR3 protein is CASSESKAGVPGELFF. CDR3 in DNA: TGCGCCAGCAGTGAGTCGAAAGCGGGGGTACCCGGGGAGCTGTTTTTT. The chain recombines TRBV10-1 with TRBJ2-2; the match to TRBD2 covers 8 bases. The CDR3 has 16 amino acids. CDR1 WNHNN and CDR2 SYGVQD come from the germline V gene (reference sequence). J was trimmed by 6 bases and V by 0 bases; bases with no gene match: 6.

The V call is TRBV28, the J call TRBJ1-5; the D gene is possibly TRBD1 (5 bases). The CDR3 totals 15 residues. CDR1 is MDHEN and CDR2 is SYDVKM in the germline V gene. V lost 4 bases, J lost 6 bases, and 16 bases lay in between. This chain's CDR3 is CASSYVEGFSQPQHF. DNA of the CDR3: TGTGCCAGCAGTTATGTGGAGGGGTTTAGTCAGCCCCAGCATTTT.